What follows are 21 T cell receptor beta chains derived from one specimen sequenced in a study of T cell responses to AZD1222 COVID-19 vaccine. This table comes from immunoSEQ multiplex PCR, and its TCRdb copy is limited to in-frame clones, with some not included. The data hold 130,000 to 150,000 clones, with 70% to 90% observed a single time. The source was peripheral blood, collected 28 days after the second AZD1222 dose. The source is an adult who received the AZD1222 COVID-19 vaccine.

This chain links TRBV9 with TRBJ2-1; the D gene is possibly TRBD2 (5 bases). CDR1 is SGDLS and CDR2 is YYNGEE in the germline V gene. There are 14 residues in the CDR3. V was cut by 0 bases and J by 4 bases, with 8 bases left in between. CDR3 loop: CASSVDSGYNEQFF. CDR3 DNA: TGTGCCAGCAGCGTAGACTCGGGATACAATGAGCAGTTCTTC. The whole variable domain, remainder taken from reference TRBV9 and TRBJ2-1, is DSGVTQTPKHLITATGQRVTLRCSPRSGDLSVYWYQQSLDQGLQFLIQYYNGEERAKGNILERFSAQQFPDLHSELNLSSLELGDSALYFCASSVDSGYNEQFFGPGTRLTVL.

The chain joins TRBV11-3 to TRBJ2-7; 7 bases are a match to TRBD1. Germline CDR1 and CDR2: SGHNT and YENEEA. The CDR3 is made up of 15 amino acids. V shed 1 base, J shed 3 bases, and the junction held 6 bases outside the gene matches. The DNA of the CDR3 is TGTGCCAGCAGCTTAGGTATGAACAGGGGCTACGAGCAGTACTTC. Translating it yields CASSLGMNRGYEQYF.

This chain links TRBV9 with TRBJ2-1; D is tentatively TRBD1 or TRBD2 (6 bases each). This CDR3 comprises 16 residues. CDR1 and CDR2 from the germline V gene are SGDLS and YYNGEE. The germline V and J ends were trimmed by 0 bases and 6 bases, with 16 bases remaining between them. CDR3 in DNA: TGTGCCAGCAGCGTAGCGGGGGCACCCCTTGGCAATGAGCAGTTCTTC. Protein sequence: CASSVAGAPLGNEQFF.

This clone has a single count. This chain joins TRBV6-5 and TRBJ1-2; D gene uncertain. Trimming took off 5 bases at V and 2 bases at J, with 9 bases between the two ends. The CDR3 has 13 amino acids. Germline assignment: CDR1 MNHEY and CDR2 SVGAGI. CDR3 sequence (DNA): TGTGCCAGCAGTCAGGATCCCAACTATGGCTACACCTTC. It is translated as CASSQDPNYGYTF.

The chain carries TRBV7-9 and TRBJ1-1; D ambiguous. CDR3 length: 12 amino acids. Germline CDR1 and CDR2: SEHNR and FQNEAQ (reference sequence). Trimming shortened V by 6 bases and J by 0 bases, and 5 bases separated the two germline ends. In DNA form, the CDR3 reads TGTGCCAGCAGTCCGGTGAACACTGAAGCTTTCTTT. Protein: CASSPVNTEAFF.

The chain employs TRBV15 and TRBJ2-3, with D possibly being TRBD2 (6 bases). V was clipped by 1 base and J by 12 bases, with 14 bases between them. In germline, CDR1 is LNHNV, CDR2 YYDKDF (reference sequence). The CDR3 is 13 residues long. The CDR3 loop is CATSRGDSLAQYF. As DNA, the CDR3 is TGTGCCACCAGCAGAGGGGACTCCCTAGCACAGTATTTT.

The chain carries TRBV7-9 and TRBJ2-7, with D maybe TRBD1 (5 bases). CDR1 is SEHNR and CDR2 is FQNEAQ in the germline V gene (reference sequence). This CDR3 comprises 13 residues. Deletions cut 5 bases from V and 1 base from J, with 9 bases between. As DNA, the CDR3 is TGTGCCAGCAGCACCAGGGTTTCCTACGAGCAGTACTTC. It codes for CASSTRVSYEQYF.

The V gene is TRBV4-2, the J gene TRBJ1-3; the D gene is possibly TRBD1 (6 bases). The CDR3 is made up of 17 amino acids. Germline V CDR1 and CDR2: LGHNA, YNFKEQ. V was pared by 1 base and J by 0 bases, with 13 bases between. CDR3: CASSQAGQPSSGNTIYF. The DNA for the CDR3 is TGTGCCAGCAGCCAAGCTGGACAGCCTTCCTCTGGAAACACCATATATTTT.

This chain links TRBV28 with TRBJ2-5, with 12 bases identical to TRBD2. CDR3 length equals 15 residues. Unmatched junction bases numbered 8, after V lost 6 bases and J lost 6 bases. The germline V gene encodes CDR1 MDHEN and CDR2 SYDVKM. CDR3 DNA: TGTGCCAGCAGGAGACTAGCGGGGGTAAACAAGACCCAGTACTTC. This sequence encodes CASRRLAGVNKTQYF.

This chain links TRBV27 with TRBJ2-2, with D unclear. Germline V lookup: CDR1 MNHEY, CDR2 SMNVEV (reference sequence). V gave up 5 bases and J gave up 1 base, with 2 bases separating them. This CDR3 is 12 amino acids long. As DNA, the CDR3 is TGTGCCAGCAGTCTGAACACCGGGGAGCTGTTTTTT. Translation: CASSLNTGELFF.

The chain joins TRBV30 to TRBJ2-5; D is ambiguous. CDR1 is GTSNPN, CDR2 SVGIG, per germline (reference sequence). Trimming took off 2 bases at V and 5 bases at J, with 12 bases between the two ends. The length of the CDR3 is 13 residues. CDR3 nucleotides: TGTGCCTGGAGTCAAAGGGTGTCTGAGACCCAGTACTTC. As protein: CAWSQRVSETQYF.

The chain combines TRBV28 with TRBJ1-3; D perhaps matches TRBD1 (5 bases). The V and J ends lost 5 bases and 3 bases respectively, with 14 bases between them. From germline, CDR1 is MDHEN and CDR2 SYDVKM. This CDR3 has 15 amino acids. The CDR3 bases are TGTGCCAGCAGTCCCCAGACAGACGGTGGAAACACCATATATTTT. Protein sequence: CASSPQTDGGNTIYF.

The V and J genes are TRBV10-3 and TRBJ2-1; 10 nucleotides align to TRBD2. The V gene end was trimmed by 0 bases and the J gene end by 8 bases; junction bases not matched to a gene: 7. Germline CDR1 is ENHRY and CDR2 is SYGVKD. The CDR3 sequence is 16 residues long. The CDR3 coding sequence is TGTGCCATCAGTGAGTCGACGCTAGCGGGAGAGGATGAGCAGTTCTTC. Translating it yields CAISESTLAGEDEQFF.

This clone showed up just once. The chain couples TRBV27 to TRBJ1-6; 7 nucleotides match TRBD1. CDR1 MNHEY and CDR2 SMNVEV come from the germline V gene (reference sequence). Trimming removed 3 bases from V and 7 bases from J; junction bases left unmatched: 3. There are 14 residues in the CDR3. The CDR3 region is CASSFRQGNSPLHF. CDR3 DNA: TGTGCCAGCAGTTTCCGACAGGGCAATTCACCCCTCCACTTT.

The chain recombines TRBV10-2 with TRBJ1-1, with 7 bases matching TRBD1. Germline V gene sequence: CDR1 WSHSY, CDR2 SAAADI. J was trimmed by 11 bases and V by 7 bases; bases with no gene match: 16. The CDR3 consists of 14 residues. CDR3 protein: CASNRGGLRAGAFF. The CDR3 DNA reads TGCGCCAGCAACCGAGGGGGCTTACGGGCGGGGGCTTTCTTT.

V gene TRBV6-5 combines with J gene TRBJ2-7; 7 bases align to TRBD2. V lost 8 bases, J lost 0 bases, and 4 bases stayed unmatched. The CDR3 is 13 residues long. From germline, CDR1 is MNHEY and CDR2 SVGAGI. The CDR3: CASGGGVSYEQYF. CDR3 DNA: TGTGCCAGCGGGGGAGGGGTCTCCTACGAGCAGTACTTC.

The V call is TRBV5-6, the J call TRBJ2-3, with D perhaps matching TRBD2 (5 bases). This CDR3 has 12 amino acids. V lost 0 bases and J lost 8, with 7 bases in between. CDR1 and CDR2 (germline): SGHDT, YYEEEE. CDR3 bases: TGTGCCAGCAGCTTGGTCGCGGGTACGCAGTATTTT. It encodes CASSLVAGTQYF. The entire variable domain, with the rest obtained from reference TRBV5-6 and TRBJ2-3, is as follows: DAGVTQSPTHLIKTRGQQVTLRCSPKSGHDTVSWYQQALGQGPQFIFQYYEEEERQRGNFPDRFSGHQFPNYSSELNVNALLLGDSALYLCASSLVAGTQYFGPGTRLTVL.

DNA of the CDR3: TGTGCCAGCAGCCCCAGGACCGATGGCGAGCAGTACTTC. It codes for CASSPRTDGEQYF. The chain has TRBV16 and TRBJ2-7; D gene unclear. The V gene lost 4 bases and the J gene lost 6 bases, with 13 bases spanning the gap. The CDR3 is 13 amino acids. Per germline, CDR1 KGHSY and CDR2 FQNENV.

This clone was recorded once. The rearrangement uses TRBV7-6 and TRBJ1-1; 8 bases agree with TRBD1. The CDR3 is 14 residues long. V dropped 5 bases and J dropped 1; count of bases not matched to a gene: 3. The germline V gene encodes CDR1 SGHVS and CDR2 FNYEAQ. CDR3 residues: CASSVGQGNTEAFF. DNA for the CDR3: TGTGCCAGCAGCGTTGGACAGGGGAACACTGAAGCTTTCTTT. Based on the CDR3 plus reference TRBV7-6 and TRBJ1-1, the full variable domain is GAGVSQSPRYKVTKRGQDVALRCDPISGHVSLYWYRQALGQGPEFLTYFNYEAQQDKSGLPNDRFSAERPEGSISTLTIQRTEQRDSAMYRCASSVGQGNTEAFFGQGTRLTVV.

CDR3: CASSSDRQNNEKLFF. For the CDR3, the DNA is TGTGCCAGCAGCTCCGATAGACAGAATAATGAAAAACTGTTTTTT. This chain links TRBV7-9 with TRBJ1-4, with D possibly TRBD1 on 5 matching bases. CDR1 is SEHNR and CDR2 is FQNEAQ in the germline V gene (reference sequence). Trimming shortened V by 4 bases and J by 4 bases, and 13 bases separated the two germline ends. This CDR3 is 15 amino acids long. Full variable domain (rest looked up from reference TRBV7-9 and TRBJ1-4): DTGVSQNPRHKITKRGQNVTFRCDPISEHNRLYWYRQTLGQGPEFLTYFQNEAQLEKSRLLSDRFSAERPKGSFSTLEIQRTEQGDSAMYLCASSSDRQNNEKLFFGSGTQLSVL.

CDR3 sequence reads: CATTRVNSPLHF. The CDR3 nucleotides are TGTGCCACCACCAGGGTAAATTCACCCCTCCACTTT. The rearrangement joins TRBV15 to TRBJ1-6; tentatively, D is TRBD1 (5 bases). The CDR3 spans 12 residues. The germline gives CDR1 LNHNV, CDR2 YYDKDF (reference sequence). V was shortened by 7 bases and J by 7 bases, with 8 bases between the two germline ends.